This T cell receptor beta chain was sequenced for a study of Graves' ophthalmopathy and Graves' hyperthyroidism. Ophthalmopathy-affected donors exhibited moderate-to-severe activity, CAS ≥3, NOSPECS ≥4, and duration under 3 months. Germline V gene lookup returns CDR1 MGHDK and CDR2 SYGVNS. The CDR3 covers 14 residues. Amplifying from RNA transcripts, the study obtained TCR beta CDR3 regions. Investigators did first-round RT-PCR with HTBI primers, then second-round multiplex PCR. TCRdb reanalysed the multiplex PCR reads using MiXCR and keeps one entry per CDR3 protein. The sample lists about 740,000 distinct CDR3 sequences, roughly two fifths occurring once. As to this clonotype: A junction end diverges from the germline sequence, so it may reflect a read error.

The chain uses TRBV25-1 and TRBJ1-1; D gene unclear. Material for sequencing was peripheral blood. The clonotype comes from an adult man with Graves' ophthalmopathy. The DNA of the CDR3 is TGTGCCAGCAGTGAATGGCAGCCGAACACTGAGGCTTCCTTT. It specifies CASSEWQPNTEASF.